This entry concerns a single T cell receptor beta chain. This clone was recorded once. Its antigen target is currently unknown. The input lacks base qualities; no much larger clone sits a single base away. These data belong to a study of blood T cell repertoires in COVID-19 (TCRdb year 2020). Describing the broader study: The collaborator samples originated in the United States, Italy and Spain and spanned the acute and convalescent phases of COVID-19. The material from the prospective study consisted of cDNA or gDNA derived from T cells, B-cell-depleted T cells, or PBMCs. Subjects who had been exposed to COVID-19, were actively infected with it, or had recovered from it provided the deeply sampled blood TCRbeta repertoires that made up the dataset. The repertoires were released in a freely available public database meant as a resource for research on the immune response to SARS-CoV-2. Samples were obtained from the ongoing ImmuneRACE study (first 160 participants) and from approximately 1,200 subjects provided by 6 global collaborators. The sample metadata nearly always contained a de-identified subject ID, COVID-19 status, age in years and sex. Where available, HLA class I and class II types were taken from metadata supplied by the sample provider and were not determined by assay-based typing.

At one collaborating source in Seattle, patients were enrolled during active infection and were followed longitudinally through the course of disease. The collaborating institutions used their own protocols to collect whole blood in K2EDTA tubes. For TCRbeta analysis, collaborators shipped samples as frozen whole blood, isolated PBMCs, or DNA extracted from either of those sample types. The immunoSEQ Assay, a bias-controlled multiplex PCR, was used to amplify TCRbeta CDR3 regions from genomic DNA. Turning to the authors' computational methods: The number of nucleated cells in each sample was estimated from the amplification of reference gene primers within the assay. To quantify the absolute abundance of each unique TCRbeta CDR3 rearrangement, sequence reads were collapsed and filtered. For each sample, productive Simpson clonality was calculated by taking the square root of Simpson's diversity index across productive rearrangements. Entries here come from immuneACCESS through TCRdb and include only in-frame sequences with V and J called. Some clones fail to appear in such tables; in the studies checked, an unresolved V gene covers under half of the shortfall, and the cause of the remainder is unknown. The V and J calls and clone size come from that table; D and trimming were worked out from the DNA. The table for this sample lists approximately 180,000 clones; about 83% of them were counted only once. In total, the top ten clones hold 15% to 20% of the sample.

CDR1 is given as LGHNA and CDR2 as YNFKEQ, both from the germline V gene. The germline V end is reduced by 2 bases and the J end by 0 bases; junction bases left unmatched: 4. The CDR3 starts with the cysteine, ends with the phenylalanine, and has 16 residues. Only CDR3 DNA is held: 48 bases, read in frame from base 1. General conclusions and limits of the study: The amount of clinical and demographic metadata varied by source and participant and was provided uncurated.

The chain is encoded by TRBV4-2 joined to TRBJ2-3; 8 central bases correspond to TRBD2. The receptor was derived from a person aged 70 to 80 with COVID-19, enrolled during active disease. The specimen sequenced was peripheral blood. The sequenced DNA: TGTGCCAGCAGCCAACCACTAGCGGATAGCACAGATACGCAGTATTTT. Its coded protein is CASSQPLADSTDTQYF.